A selection of T cell receptor beta chains follows, all from one sample in a study of CD4+ T cells in melanoma. TCRdb keeps only in-frame clones here, not all; method: immunoSEQ multiplex PCR. The sample gives fewer than 150,000 clones, over 90% of which show up once; roughly 1.4% is in the top ten. All receptors derive from a human donor with melanoma. The CDR3 runs from the conserved cysteine through the conserved F or W. D genes are given only for firm matches. Clone size is given for some rows only: seen once, a few or many times, or a class if the clone is expanded.

cdr3_nt: TGTGCCAGCAGTAAAAGAGGGACTAGCCGAGGAGAAGAGACCCAGTACTTC
cdr3_aa: CASSKRGTSRGEETQYF
j_call: TRBJ2-5
d_call: TRBD2
v_call: TRBV7-9
clone_size: .

cdr3_nt: TGCAGCGTCATCTTGGGACAGGGTTCGACTGAAGCTTTCTTT
cdr3_aa: CSVILGQGSTEAFF
j_call: TRBJ1-1
d_call: TRBD1
v_call: TRBV29-1
clone_size: .

cdr3_nt: TGTGCCAGCAGTGATGCCGCAGGGACCAATCAGCCCCAGCATTTT
cdr3_aa: CASSDAAGTNQPQHF
j_call: TRBJ1-5
d_call: .
v_call: TRBV2
clone_size: .

cdr3_nt: TGTGCCAGCAGTTTATCGGCTTCCTACGAGCAGTACTTC
cdr3_aa: CASSLSASYEQYF
j_call: TRBJ2-7
d_call: .
v_call: TRBV27
clone_size: .

cdr3_nt: TGCGCCAGCAGCCAAGAAGGGGGCGTGAACACTGAAGCTTTCTTT
cdr3_aa: CASSQEGGVNTEAFF
j_call: TRBJ1-1
d_call: TRBD1
v_call: TRBV4-1
clone_size: .

cdr3_nt: TGTGCCAGCAGCTTAAACCGCTATGAGCAGTTCTTC
cdr3_aa: CASSLNRYEQFF
j_call: TRBJ2-1
d_call: .
v_call: TRBV11-2
clone_size: .

cdr3_nt: TGTGCCAGCTCACTAGGGACAGGGGCCTACGAGCAGTACTTC
cdr3_aa: CASSLGTGAYEQYF
j_call: TRBJ2-7
d_call: TRBD1
v_call: TRBV18
clone_size: .

cdr3_nt: TGTGCCTGCGGGGCAGGGGGCTTAATAGGCAATCAGCCCCAGCATTTT
cdr3_aa: CACGAGGLIGNQPQHF
j_call: TRBJ1-5
d_call: TRBD1
v_call: TRBV27
clone_size: .

cdr3_nt: TGTGCCAGCAGCGTAGGAACACAAGAGACCCAGTACTTC
cdr3_aa: CASSVGTQETQYF
j_call: TRBJ2-5
d_call: .
v_call: TRBV9
clone_size: .

cdr3_nt: TGTGCCAGCAGCTTGGGAATTCAGGGCTACACCTTC
cdr3_aa: CASSLGIQGYTF
j_call: TRBJ1-2
d_call: .
v_call: TRBV5-4
clone_size: .

cdr3_nt: TGTGCCAGCAGCCAAGATGGAAGGGCCTACAATCAGCCCCAGCATTTT
cdr3_aa: CASSQDGRAYNQPQHF
j_call: TRBJ1-5
d_call: .
v_call: TRBV4-2
clone_size: .

cdr3_nt: TGTGCCAGCAGTGATTACGGCGGGGGTACTGAAGCTTTCTTT
cdr3_aa: CASSDYGGGTEAFF
j_call: TRBJ1-1
d_call: .
v_call: TRBV6-1
clone_size: .

cdr3_nt: TGTGCCAGCTCAGTAGGACGGATGAACACTGAAGCTTTCTTT
cdr3_aa: CASSVGRMNTEAFF
j_call: TRBJ1-1
d_call: .
v_call: TRBV18
clone_size: .

cdr3_nt: TGTGCCAGCAGTTGGGTAGCGGGGGAAAATGAGCAGTTCTTC
cdr3_aa: CASSWVAGENEQFF
j_call: TRBJ2-1
d_call: TRBD2
v_call: TRBV2
clone_size: once

cdr3_nt: TGTGCCAGCAGCCCTGGACAGGGAAACACCATATATTTT
cdr3_aa: CASSPGQGNTIYF
j_call: TRBJ1-3
d_call: .
v_call: TRBV7-3
clone_size: .

cdr3_nt: TGTGCCAGCAGCCCAAGGACTAGCGGGGGGGCGAATCCCTACAATGAGCAGTTCTTC
cdr3_aa: CASSPRTSGGANPYNEQFF
j_call: TRBJ2-1
d_call: TRBD2
v_call: TRBV5-5
clone_size: .

cdr3_nt: TGCGCCAGCAGCTTGGCACAGAAGAACACTGAAGCTTTCTTT
cdr3_aa: CASSLAQKNTEAFF
j_call: TRBJ1-1
d_call: .
v_call: TRBV5-1
clone_size: .

cdr3_nt: TGCGCCAGCAGCTCGGATAGCTCTGGGGCCAACGTCCTGACTTTC
cdr3_aa: CASSSDSSGANVLTF
j_call: TRBJ2-6
d_call: .
v_call: TRBV5-1
clone_size: .

cdr3_nt: TGTGCCAGCAGCCGACGGGGGGGCCAAACAGATACGCAGTATTTT
cdr3_aa: CASSRRGGQTDTQYF
j_call: TRBJ2-3
d_call: TRBD2
v_call: TRBV6-5
clone_size: .

cdr3_nt: TGTGCCAGCCGGGCGGGGGGCCCCTACGAGCAGTACTTC
cdr3_aa: CASRAGGPYEQYF
j_call: TRBJ2-7
d_call: TRBD2
v_call: TRBV6-5
clone_size: .

cdr3_nt: TGCGCCAGCAGCGACGGGACAGGGTATTCACCCCTCCACTTT
cdr3_aa: CASSDGTGYSPLHF
j_call: TRBJ1-6
d_call: TRBD1
v_call: TRBV5-1
clone_size: .

cdr3_nt: TGTGCCAGCAGTTACGTCAACCAGGGGACTGAAGCTTTCTTT
cdr3_aa: CASSYVNQGTEAFF
j_call: TRBJ1-1
d_call: .
v_call: TRBV6-6
clone_size: .

cdr3_nt: TGTGCCAGCAGTCCCCGGGTCCATGAAGGAAACACCATATATTTT
cdr3_aa: CASSPRVHEGNTIYF
j_call: TRBJ1-3
d_call: .
v_call: TRBV7-9
clone_size: once

cdr3_nt: TGTGCCAGCAGCGGGGTTGAGGGACAGGTTAACTATGGCTACACCTTC
cdr3_aa: CASSGVEGQVNYGYTF
j_call: TRBJ1-2
d_call: TRBD1
v_call: TRBV9
clone_size: .